The 27 T cell receptor beta chains reported below all come from one sample, sequenced in a study of radiotherapy plus CTLA-4 blockade in lung cancer. Clones were sequenced by immunoSEQ multiplex PCR, and TCRdb holds only the in-frame ones, with some missing. The sample has roughly 120,000 clones; around 75% are singletons. Material: peripheral blood, obtained from a patient treated with radiotherapy plus ipilimumab. These receptor sequences come from a human donor with non-small cell lung cancer who had a partial response to radiotherapy plus ipilimumab.

The V and J genes are TRBV27 and TRBJ1-2, with TRBD1 matching over 7 bases. V shed 5 bases, J shed 2 bases, and the junction held 2 bases outside the gene matches. CDR1 and CDR2 from the germline V gene are MNHEY and SMNVEV (reference sequence). This CDR3 region has 13 residues. For the CDR3, the DNA is TGTGCCAGCAGTACCAGGGGGAACTATGGCTACACCTTC. Protein: CASSTRGNYGYTF.

This clone appeared many times. This chain connects TRBV5-4 to TRBJ2-1; the match to TRBD1 covers 8 bases. The junction had 9 bases not matched to a gene; V was cut back by 4 bases and J by 6 bases. Germline V gene sequence: CDR1 SGHNT, CDR2 YYREEE (reference sequence). This CDR3 has 15 amino acids. The CDR3 bases are TGTGCCAGCAGCCCTGACAGGGGCTACGGCAATGAGCAGTTCTTC. It encodes CASSPDRGYGNEQFF.

The chain has TRBV10-1 and TRBJ2-1; 11 nucleotides match TRBD2. This CDR3 is 18 amino acids long. V lost 5 bases to trimming and J lost 2 bases; unmatched junction nucleotides: 11. The germline V gene has CDR1 WNHNN and CDR2 SYGVQD (reference sequence). CDR3 coding DNA: TGCGCCAGCAGTCACCGAGGGGCTAGCGGGAGGCCCTACAATGAGCAGTTCTTC. It codes for CASSHRGASGRPYNEQFF.

V usage is TRBV9 and J usage is TRBJ1-1, with 7 bases fitting TRBD1. The V gene's germline CDR1 is SGDLS and CDR2 YYNGEE. The ends lost 0 bases at V and 6 bases at J; junction bases unmatched: 8. The CDR3 extends over 15 amino acids. CDR3 bases: TGTGCCAGCAGCGTAGCTGAAGGGGGCCGGGCTGAAGCTTTCTTT. This translates into CASSVAEGGRAEAFF.

This clone has only a few counts. The rearrangement links TRBV27 to TRBJ1-6; perhaps TRBD1 as D (5 bases). V lost 3 bases and J 8 bases, leaving 11 bases between the germline ends. The CDR3 consists of 14 residues. Germline V gene data show CDR1 as MNHEY and CDR2 as SMNVEV (reference sequence). The CDR3 sequence: CASSFPGTDSPLHF. The CDR3 nucleotides are TGTGCCAGCAGTTTCCCGGGGACTGATTCACCCCTCCACTTT.

The CDR3 DNA is TGTGCCAGCAGCCGACCCGGTTTGGGCAGCACCAATGAGCAGTTCTTC. This sequence encodes CASSRPGLGSTNEQFF. The rearrangement uses TRBV5-6 and TRBJ2-1; D gene uncertain. CDR1 and CDR2 (germline): SGHDT, YYEEEE. This CDR3 is 16 amino acids long. V was clipped by 4 bases and J by 6 bases, with 20 bases between them.

The chain recombines TRBV30 with TRBJ2-2, with 9 nucleotides matching TRBD2. Unmatched junction bases numbered 3, after V lost 2 bases and J lost 8 bases. The CDR3 extends over 13 amino acids. CDR1 is GTSNPN and CDR2 is SVGIG in the germline V gene (reference sequence). The CDR3: CAWSNSGRGELFF. The CDR3, as DNA: TGTGCCTGGAGTAATAGCGGGAGAGGGGAGCTGTTTTTT.

The chain is built from TRBV2 and TRBJ2-2, with D possibly being TRBD2 (5 bases). The CDR3 loop spans 15 amino acids. Germline CDR1 SNHLY, CDR2 FYNNEI. Trimming stripped 4 bases from V and 6 bases from J, with 15 bases between. For the CDR3, the DNA is TGTGCCAGCAGTGCCACTAGTTCGGTTGCCGGGGAGCTGTTTTTT. It codes for CASSATSSVAGELFF.

This clone showed up just once. This chain joins TRBV9 and TRBJ2-1; possible D gene TRBD2, 6 bases. The CDR3 sequence is 15 residues long. Deletions cut 0 bases from V and 0 bases from J, with 7 bases between. The germline CDR1 and CDR2 sequences are SGDLS and YYNGEE. The CDR3 region is CASSVAGDSYNEQFF. The CDR3 bases are TGTGCCAGCAGCGTAGCGGGGGACTCCTACAATGAGCAGTTCTTC.

This chain uses TRBV27 with TRBJ1-1; TRBD1 matches 7 bases. From germline, CDR1 is MNHEY and CDR2 SMNVEV (reference sequence). This CDR3 has 17 amino acids. V shed 5 bases, J shed 0 bases, and the junction held 12 bases outside the gene matches. The CDR3 reads CASSLRQGGYMNTEAFF. CDR3 nucleotides: TGTGCCAGCAGTCTCCGACAGGGCGGCTACATGAACACTGAAGCTTTCTTT.

This chain connects TRBV5-4 to TRBJ1-1; 10 nucleotides align to TRBD1. The germline gives CDR1 SGHNT, CDR2 YYREEE (reference sequence). V shed 1 base and J 10 bases; nucleotides not matched to a gene: 1. This CDR3 has 12 residues. CDR3 region: CASSLRTGGAFF. The CDR3, as DNA: TGTGCCAGCAGCTTGAGGACAGGGGGAGCTTTCTTT. Full variable domain (outside the CDR3, taken from reference TRBV5-4 and TRBJ1-1): ETGVTQSPTHLIKTRGQQVTLRCSSQSGHNTVSWYQQALGQGPQFIFQYYREEENGRGNFPPRFSGLQFPNYSSELNVNALELDDSALYLCASSLRTGGAFFGQGTRLTVV.

This chain joins TRBV7-2 and TRBJ1-2; 7 bases line up with TRBD1. Losses at the gene ends were 1 base for V and 7 bases for J; bases not matched to a gene: 0. CDR3 length: 12 residues. From germline, CDR1 is SGHTA and CDR2 FQGNSA. The chain's CDR3 is CASSLEGAGYTF. Written as DNA, the CDR3 is TGTGCCAGCAGCTTAGAGGGGGCTGGCTACACCTTC.

The chain employs TRBV7-9 and TRBJ2-7; 10 bases are a match to TRBD2. The CDR3 runs 14 residues. V was pared by 2 bases and J by 2 bases, with 0 bases of the junction left unmatched. Germline CDR1 is SEHNR and CDR2 is FQNEAQ (reference sequence). The CDR3 DNA sequence: TGTGCCAGCAGCTTACTAGCGGGGGCCTACGAGCAGTACTTC. It yields the protein CASSLLAGAYEQYF.

The chain is built from TRBV4-2 and TRBJ1-4, with unresolved D. The CDR3 consists of 16 residues. Trimming cost V 0 bases and J 7 bases, with 15 bases left between them. Per germline, CDR1 LGHNA and CDR2 YNFKEQ. The CDR3, as DNA: TGTGCCAGCAGCCAAGATATCGCGTCCCGGGGTGAAAAACTGTTTTTT. As protein: CASSQDIASRGEKLFF.

The V call is TRBV5-6, the J call TRBJ2-1; 11 bases align to TRBD1. Germline V CDR1 and CDR2: SGHDT, YYEEEE. The CDR3 sequence is 16 residues long. V lost 3 bases and J lost 7; bases outside the gene matches: 9. The CDR3 nucleotides read TGTGCCAGCAGCTCTGATGGACAGGGGGCGGGTAATGAGCAGTTCTTC. Translation gives CASSSDGQGAGNEQFF.

The chain joins TRBV25-1 to TRBJ1-6; D gene unclear. Germline CDR1 is MGHDK and CDR2 is SYGVNS. The V and J ends lost 3 bases and 7 bases respectively, with 7 bases between them. The length of the CDR3 is 13 residues. The CDR3 protein is CASSDAGNSPLHF. The DNA for the CDR3 is TGTGCCAGCAGTGATGCGGGCAATTCACCCCTCCACTTT. Together with reference TRBV25-1 and TRBJ1-6, the CDR3 gives the full variable domain: EADIYQTPRYLVIGTGKKITLECSQTMGHDKMYWYQQDPGMELHLIHYSYGVNSTEKGDLSSESTVSRIRTEHFPLTLESARPSHTSQYLCASSDAGNSPLHFGNGTRLTVT.

The chain's CDR3 is CASSSLGQGAYSPLHF. For the CDR3, the DNA is TGCGCCAGCAGCTCCCTGGGACAGGGGGCTTATTCACCCCTCCACTTT. The rearrangement joins TRBV5-1 to TRBJ1-6, with 12 bases that match TRBD1. J gave up 8 bases and V 3 bases, and 6 bases lay outside the gene matches. Per germline, CDR1 SGHRS and CDR2 YFSETQ. The CDR3 extends over 16 amino acids.

V gene TRBV12-5 combines with J gene TRBJ2-5; possible D gene TRBD2, 6 bases. The germline gives CDR1 LGHNT, CDR2 FRNRAP. This CDR3 spans 16 amino acids. Trimming took off 3 bases at V and 3 bases at J, with 17 bases between the two ends. The CDR3 sequence is CASGFSGRGSKETQYF. CDR3 coding DNA: TGTGCTAGTGGTTTCTCCGGCCGGGGGTCGAAAGAGACCCAGTACTTC.

The V and J genes are TRBV27 and TRBJ2-1; tentatively, D is TRBD2 (6 bases). The CDR3 has 14 residues. From germline, CDR1 is MNHEY and CDR2 SMNVEV (reference sequence). V lost 10 bases and J 8 bases, leaving 21 bases between the germline ends. The CDR3 reads CATRTSLPSDEQFF. The CDR3 DNA follows: TGTGCCACTCGAACTAGCCTACCCTCGGATGAGCAGTTCTTC.

This clone was found once. The rearrangement uses TRBV5-1 and TRBJ2-5; 7 bases match TRBD2. The junction had 5 bases not matched to a gene; V was cut back by 0 bases and J by 3 bases. The CDR3 consists of 15 residues. Germline V lookup: CDR1 SGHRS, CDR2 YFSETQ. CDR3 DNA sequence: TGCGCCAGCAGCTTGGCCGGGGGGAGAGAAGAGACCCAGTACTTC. Translating it yields CASSLAGGREETQYF.

The chain joins TRBV2 to TRBJ1-1, with a possible D match to TRBD1 (5 bases). V lost 5 bases to trimming and J lost 11 bases, with 18 bases between them. Germline CDR1 is SNHLY and CDR2 is FYNNEI. CDR3 length: 13 amino acids. This chain's CDR3 is CASSTQGSLKAFF. For the CDR3, the DNA is TGTGCCAGCAGTACCCAGGGATCTCTGAAGGCTTTCTTT.

This clone was detected once. This chain connects TRBV19 to TRBJ1-2; 8 bases are shared with TRBD1. With V trimmed by 0 bases and J by 6 bases, 6 bases remained unmatched. The CDR3 extends over 15 amino acids. Per germline, CDR1 LNHDA and CDR2 SQIVND (reference sequence). The chain's CDR3 is CASSIDFKDRDGYTF. The CDR3 region has the DNA TGTGCCAGTAGTATAGATTTCAAGGACAGGGATGGCTACACCTTC.

This clone appeared a few times. The chain uses TRBV18 and TRBJ2-5; D gene unclear. V lost 2 bases and J 2 bases, leaving 3 bases between the germline ends. The CDR3 is made up of 12 amino acids. Germline V gene lookup returns CDR1 KGHSH and CDR2 LQKENI. The CDR3 region is CASSPIQETQYF. The DNA of the CDR3 is TGTGCCAGCTCACCAATACAAGAGACCCAGTACTTC.

The chain joins TRBV18 to TRBJ1-3; D unclear. Germline loops: CDR1 KGHSH, CDR2 LQKENI. Trimming took off 3 bases at V and 0 bases at J, with 6 bases between the two ends. The CDR3 is 14 amino acids. The CDR3 loop reads CASSPFSSGNTIYF. CDR3 nucleotides: TGTGCCAGCTCACCCTTTTCCTCTGGAAACACCATATATTTT. Together with reference TRBV18 and TRBJ1-3, the CDR3 gives the full variable domain: NAGVMQNPRHLVRRRGQEARLRCSPMKGHSHVYWYRQLPEEGLKFMVYLQKENIIDESGMPKERFSAEFPKEGPSILRIQQVVRGDSAAYFCASSPFSSGNTIYFGEGSWLTVV.

The chain recombines TRBV7-2 with TRBJ1-2; 7 bases are shared with TRBD1. CDR3 length equals 15 residues. Germline V lookup: CDR1 SGHTA, CDR2 FQGNSA. V shed 6 bases and J 4 bases; nucleotides not matched to a gene: 11. CDR3 region: CASRFGDRATYGYTF. The CDR3 DNA reads as TGTGCCAGCAGGTTCGGGGACAGAGCAACCTATGGCTACACCTTC.

The CDR3 here is CASSSDPPRGWQETQYF. In DNA form, the CDR3 reads TGTGCCAGCAGCTCCGATCCCCCCAGGGGGTGGCAAGAGACCCAGTACTTC. This chain links TRBV7-2 with TRBJ2-5; TRBD1 agrees at 7 bases. This CDR3 is 17 amino acids long. Losses at the gene ends were 4 bases for V and 2 bases for J; bases not matched to a gene: 13. Germline V gives CDR1 SGHTA, CDR2 FQGNSA.

The chain has TRBV7-9 and TRBJ2-2; the match to TRBD2 covers 8 bases. Germline values: CDR1 SEHNR, CDR2 FQNEAQ (reference sequence). This CDR3 is built from 15 residues. V lost 6 bases, J lost 6 bases, and 9 bases stayed unmatched. The CDR3 DNA follows: TGTGCCAGCAGGGGGGAGCGGGAGCTCGCCGGGGAGCTGTTTTTT. Its protein is CASRGERELAGELFF.